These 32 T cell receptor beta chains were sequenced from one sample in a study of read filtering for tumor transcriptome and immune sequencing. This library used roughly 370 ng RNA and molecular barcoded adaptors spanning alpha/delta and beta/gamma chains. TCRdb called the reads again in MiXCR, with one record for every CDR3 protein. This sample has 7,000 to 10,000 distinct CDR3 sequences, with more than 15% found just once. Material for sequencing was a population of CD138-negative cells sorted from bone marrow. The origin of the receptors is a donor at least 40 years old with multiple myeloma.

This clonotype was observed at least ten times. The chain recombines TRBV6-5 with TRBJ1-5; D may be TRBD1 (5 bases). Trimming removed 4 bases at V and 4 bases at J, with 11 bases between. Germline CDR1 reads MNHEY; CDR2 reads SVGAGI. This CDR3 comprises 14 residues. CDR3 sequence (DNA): TGTGCCAGCAGTTTAGGGGCAGGGAATCAGCCCCAGCATTTT. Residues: CASSLGAGNQPQHF.

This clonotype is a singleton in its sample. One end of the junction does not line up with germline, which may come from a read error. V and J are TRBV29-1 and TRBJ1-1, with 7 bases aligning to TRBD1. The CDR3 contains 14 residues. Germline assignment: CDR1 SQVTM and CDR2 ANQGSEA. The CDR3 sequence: CGVRPGGRNTEAFF. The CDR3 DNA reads TGCGGCGTACGCCCAGGGGGAAGGAACACTGAAGCTTTCTTT.

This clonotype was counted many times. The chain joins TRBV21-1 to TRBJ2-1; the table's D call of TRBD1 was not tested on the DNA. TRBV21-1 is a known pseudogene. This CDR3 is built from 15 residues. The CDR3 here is CASSPPRTGHNEQFF. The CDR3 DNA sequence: TGTGCCAGCAGCCCGCCCAGGACAGGGCACAATGAGCAGTTCTTC.

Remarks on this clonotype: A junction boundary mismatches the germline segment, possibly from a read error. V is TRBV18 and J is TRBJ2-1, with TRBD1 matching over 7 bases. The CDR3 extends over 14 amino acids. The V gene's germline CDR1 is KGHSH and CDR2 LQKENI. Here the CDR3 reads CASSPRDRYSEQFF. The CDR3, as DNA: TGTGCCAGCTCACCGAGGGACAGATACAGTGAGCAGTTCTTC.

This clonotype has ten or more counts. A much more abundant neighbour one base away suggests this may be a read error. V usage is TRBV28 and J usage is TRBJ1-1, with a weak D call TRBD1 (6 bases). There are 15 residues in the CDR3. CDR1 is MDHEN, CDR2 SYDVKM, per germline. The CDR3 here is CASSSPGGGGTGAFF. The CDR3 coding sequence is TGTGCCAGCAGCTCGCCCGGAGGAGGGGGGACTGGAGCTTTCTTT.

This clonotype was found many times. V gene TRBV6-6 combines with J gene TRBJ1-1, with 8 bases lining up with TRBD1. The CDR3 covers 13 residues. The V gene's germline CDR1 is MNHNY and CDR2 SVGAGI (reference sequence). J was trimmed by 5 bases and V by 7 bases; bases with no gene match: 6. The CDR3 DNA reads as TGTGCCAGCACCCGGACAGGGAAAACTGAAGCTTTCTTT. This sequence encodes CASTRTGKTEAFF.

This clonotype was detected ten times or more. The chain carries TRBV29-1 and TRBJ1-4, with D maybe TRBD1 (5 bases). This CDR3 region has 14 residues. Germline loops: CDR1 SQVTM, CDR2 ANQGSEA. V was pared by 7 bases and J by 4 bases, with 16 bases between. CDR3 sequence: CSADLGTYNEKLFF. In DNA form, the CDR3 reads TGCAGCGCTGATCTCGGGACTTATAATGAAAAACTGTTTTTT.

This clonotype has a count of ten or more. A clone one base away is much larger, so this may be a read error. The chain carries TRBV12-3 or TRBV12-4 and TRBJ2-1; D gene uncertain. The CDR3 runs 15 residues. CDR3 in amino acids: CASGPTGSSYNGQFF. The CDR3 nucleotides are TGTGCCAGCGGCCCCACCGGGTCCTCCTACAATGGGCAGTTCTTC.

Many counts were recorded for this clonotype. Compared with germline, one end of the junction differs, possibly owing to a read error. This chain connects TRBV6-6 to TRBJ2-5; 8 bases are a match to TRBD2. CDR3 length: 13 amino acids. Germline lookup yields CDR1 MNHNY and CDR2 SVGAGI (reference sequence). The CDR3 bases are TGTGCGAGCAAGGGAGCGGGGGAAGAGACCCAGTACTTC. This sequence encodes CASKGAGEETQYF.

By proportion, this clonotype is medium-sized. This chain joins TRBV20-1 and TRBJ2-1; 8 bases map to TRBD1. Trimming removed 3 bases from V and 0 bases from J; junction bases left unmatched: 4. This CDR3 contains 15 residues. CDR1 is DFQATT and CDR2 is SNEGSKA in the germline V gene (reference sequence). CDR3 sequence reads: CSARLDRVSYNEQFF. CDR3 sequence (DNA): TGCAGTGCTAGGTTGGACAGGGTCTCCTACAATGAGCAGTTCTTC.

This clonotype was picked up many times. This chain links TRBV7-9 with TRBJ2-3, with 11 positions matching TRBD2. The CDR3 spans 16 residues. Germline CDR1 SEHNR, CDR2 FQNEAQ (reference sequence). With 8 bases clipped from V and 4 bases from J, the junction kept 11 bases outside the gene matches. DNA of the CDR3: TGTGCCAGCTCGGCCCCCACTAGCGGGGGATCAGATACGCAGTATTTT. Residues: CASSAPTSGGSDTQYF.

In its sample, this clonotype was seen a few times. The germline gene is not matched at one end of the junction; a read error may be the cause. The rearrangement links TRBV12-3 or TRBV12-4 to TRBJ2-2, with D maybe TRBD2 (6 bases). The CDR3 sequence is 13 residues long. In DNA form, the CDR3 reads TGTGCCAGCAGCTTAGGACTAACCGGGGAGCTGTTTTTT. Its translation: CASSLGLTGELFF.

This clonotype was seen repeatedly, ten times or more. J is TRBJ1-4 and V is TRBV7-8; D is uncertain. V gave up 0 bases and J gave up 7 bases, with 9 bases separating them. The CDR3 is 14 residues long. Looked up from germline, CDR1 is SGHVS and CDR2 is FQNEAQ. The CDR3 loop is CASSLAVVGEKLFF. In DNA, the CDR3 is TGTGCCAGCAGCTTAGCCGTGGTTGGTGAAAAACTGTTTTTT.

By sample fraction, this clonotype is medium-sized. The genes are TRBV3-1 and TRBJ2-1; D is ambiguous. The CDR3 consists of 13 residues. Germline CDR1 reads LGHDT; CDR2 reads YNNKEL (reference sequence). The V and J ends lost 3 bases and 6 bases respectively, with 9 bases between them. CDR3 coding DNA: TGTGCCAGCAGCCAGATAGCTGCCAATGAGCAGTTCTTC. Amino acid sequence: CASSQIAANEQFF.

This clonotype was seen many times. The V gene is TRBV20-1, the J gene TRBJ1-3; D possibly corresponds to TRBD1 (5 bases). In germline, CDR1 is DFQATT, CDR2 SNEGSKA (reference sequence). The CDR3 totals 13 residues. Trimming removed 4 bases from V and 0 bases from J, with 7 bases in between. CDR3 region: CSAKQGSGNTIYF. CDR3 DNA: TGCAGTGCTAAGCAGGGCTCTGGAAACACCATATATTTT.

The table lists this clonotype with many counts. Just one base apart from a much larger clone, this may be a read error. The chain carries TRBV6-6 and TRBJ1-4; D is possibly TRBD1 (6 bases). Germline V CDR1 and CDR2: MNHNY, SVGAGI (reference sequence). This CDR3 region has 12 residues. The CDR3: CASQQGGEKRFF. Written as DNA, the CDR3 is TGTGCCAGCCAACAGGGTGGCGAAAAACGGTTTTTT.

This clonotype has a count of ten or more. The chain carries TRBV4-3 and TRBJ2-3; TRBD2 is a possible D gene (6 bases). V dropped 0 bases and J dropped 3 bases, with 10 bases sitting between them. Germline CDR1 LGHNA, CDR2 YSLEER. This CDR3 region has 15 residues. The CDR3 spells CASSQEGGLTDTQYF. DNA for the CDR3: TGCGCCAGCAGCCAAGAAGGAGGGTTAACAGATACGCAGTATTTT.

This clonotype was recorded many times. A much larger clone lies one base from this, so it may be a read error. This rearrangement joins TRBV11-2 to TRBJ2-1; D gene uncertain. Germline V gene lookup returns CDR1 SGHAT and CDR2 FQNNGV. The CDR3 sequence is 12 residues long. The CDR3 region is CASSLAYNGQFF. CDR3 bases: TGTGCCAGCAGCTTAGCCTACAATGGGCAGTTCTTC.

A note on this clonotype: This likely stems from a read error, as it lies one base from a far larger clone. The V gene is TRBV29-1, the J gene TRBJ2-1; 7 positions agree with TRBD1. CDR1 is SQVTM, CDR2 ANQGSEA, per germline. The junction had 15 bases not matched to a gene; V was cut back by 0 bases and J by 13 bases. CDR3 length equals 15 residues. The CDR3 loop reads CSVEEWTGLQETQFF. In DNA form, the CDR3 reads TGCAGCGTTGAAGAATGGACAGGACTCCAAGAGACCCAGTTCTTC.

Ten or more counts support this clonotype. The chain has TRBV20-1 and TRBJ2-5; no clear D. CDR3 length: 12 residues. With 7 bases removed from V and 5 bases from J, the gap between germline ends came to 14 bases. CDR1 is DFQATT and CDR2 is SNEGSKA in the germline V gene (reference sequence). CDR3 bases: TGCAGTGTTACCAGGCATGGCGAGACCCAGTACTTC. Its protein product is CSVTRHGETQYF.

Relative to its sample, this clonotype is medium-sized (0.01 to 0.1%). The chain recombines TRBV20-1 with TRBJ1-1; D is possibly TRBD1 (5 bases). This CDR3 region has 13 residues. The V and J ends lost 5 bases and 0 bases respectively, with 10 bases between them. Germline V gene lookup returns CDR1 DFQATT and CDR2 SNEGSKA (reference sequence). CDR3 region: CSASGGVNTEAFF. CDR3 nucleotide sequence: TGCAGTGCTTCCGGGGGGGTGAACACTGAAGCTTTCTTT.

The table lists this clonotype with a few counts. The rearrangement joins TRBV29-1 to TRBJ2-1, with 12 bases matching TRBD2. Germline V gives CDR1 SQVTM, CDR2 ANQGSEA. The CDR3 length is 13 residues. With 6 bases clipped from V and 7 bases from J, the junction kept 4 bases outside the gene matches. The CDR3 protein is CSVPTSGGNEQFF. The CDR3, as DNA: TGCAGCGTCCCGACTAGCGGGGGAAATGAGCAGTTCTTC.

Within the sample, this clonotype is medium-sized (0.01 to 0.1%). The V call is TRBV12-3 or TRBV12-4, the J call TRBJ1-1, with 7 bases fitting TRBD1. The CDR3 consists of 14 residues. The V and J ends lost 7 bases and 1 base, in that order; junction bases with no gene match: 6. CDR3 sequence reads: CASIKGATNTEAFF. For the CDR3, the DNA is TGTGCCAGCATCAAGGGGGCTACGAACACTGAAGCTTTCTTT.

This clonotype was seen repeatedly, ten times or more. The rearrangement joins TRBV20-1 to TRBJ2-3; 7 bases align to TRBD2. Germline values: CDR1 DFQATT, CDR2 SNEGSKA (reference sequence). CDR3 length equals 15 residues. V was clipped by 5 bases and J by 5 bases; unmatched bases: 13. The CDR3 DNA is TGCAGTGCTCCCTTCGCGGGAGCAGAAGAAGATACGCAGTATTTT. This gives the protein CSAPFAGAEEDTQYF.

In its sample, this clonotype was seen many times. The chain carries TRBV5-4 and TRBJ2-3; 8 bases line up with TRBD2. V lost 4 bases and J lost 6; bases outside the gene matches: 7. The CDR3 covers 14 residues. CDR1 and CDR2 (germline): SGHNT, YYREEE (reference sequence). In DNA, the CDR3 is TGTGCCAGCAGCCCGGGGGGGGAGCTGGATACGCAGTATTTT. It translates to CASSPGGELDTQYF.

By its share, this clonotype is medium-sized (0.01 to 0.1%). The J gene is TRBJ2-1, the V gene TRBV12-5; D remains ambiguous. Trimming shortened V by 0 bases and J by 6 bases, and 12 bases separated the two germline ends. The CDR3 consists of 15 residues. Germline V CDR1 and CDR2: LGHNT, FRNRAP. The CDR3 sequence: CASGLVQSSPNEQFF. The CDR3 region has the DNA TGTGCTAGTGGTTTGGTACAAAGTAGCCCCAATGAGCAGTTCTTC.

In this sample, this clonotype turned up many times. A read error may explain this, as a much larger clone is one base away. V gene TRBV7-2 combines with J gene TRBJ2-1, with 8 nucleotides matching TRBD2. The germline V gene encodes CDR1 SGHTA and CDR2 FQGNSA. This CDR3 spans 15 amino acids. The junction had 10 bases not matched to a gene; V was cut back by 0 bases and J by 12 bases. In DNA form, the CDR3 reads TGTGCCAGCAGCTTAGCGGTGGGACTAGACCATGGGCAGTTCTTC. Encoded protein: CASSLAVGLDHGQFF.

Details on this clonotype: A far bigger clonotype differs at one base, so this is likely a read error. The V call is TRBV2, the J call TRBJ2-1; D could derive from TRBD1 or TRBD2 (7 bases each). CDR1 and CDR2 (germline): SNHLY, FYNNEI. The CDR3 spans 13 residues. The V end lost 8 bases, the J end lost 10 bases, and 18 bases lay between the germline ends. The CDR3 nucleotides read TGTGCCAGCCTAAATGACAGGGACTACGAGCAGTTCTTC. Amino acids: CASLNDRDYEQFF. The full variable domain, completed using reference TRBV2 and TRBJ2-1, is EPEVTQTPSHQVTQMGQEVILRCVPISNHLYFYWYRQILGQKVEFLVSFYNNEISEKSEIFDDQFSVERPDGSNFTLKIRSTKLEDSAMYFCASLNDRDYEQFFGPGTRLTVL.

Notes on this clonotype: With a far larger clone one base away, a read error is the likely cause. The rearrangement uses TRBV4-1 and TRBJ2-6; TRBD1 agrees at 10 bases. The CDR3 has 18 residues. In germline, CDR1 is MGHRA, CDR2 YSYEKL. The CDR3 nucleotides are TGTGCCAGCAGTCTCCGGGACAGGGGAAGTCCCGGGGCCAACGTCCTGACTTTC. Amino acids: CASSLRDRGSPGANVLTF.

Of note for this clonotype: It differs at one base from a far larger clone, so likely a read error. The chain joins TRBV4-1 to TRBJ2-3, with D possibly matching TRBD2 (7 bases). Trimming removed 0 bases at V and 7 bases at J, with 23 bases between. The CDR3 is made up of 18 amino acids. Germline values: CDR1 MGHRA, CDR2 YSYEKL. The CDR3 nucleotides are TGCGCCAGCAGCCAAGATGCCCACCCGGGGGGCCCCGATTATACGCAGTATTTT. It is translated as CASSQDAHPGGPDYTQYF.

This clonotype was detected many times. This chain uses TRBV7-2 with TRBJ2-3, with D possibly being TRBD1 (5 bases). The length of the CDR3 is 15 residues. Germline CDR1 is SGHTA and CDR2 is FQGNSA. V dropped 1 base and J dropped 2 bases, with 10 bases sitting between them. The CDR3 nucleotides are TGTGCCAGCAGCTTAGGTTCGACAGCCACAGATACGCAGTATTTT. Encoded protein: CASSLGSTATDTQYF.

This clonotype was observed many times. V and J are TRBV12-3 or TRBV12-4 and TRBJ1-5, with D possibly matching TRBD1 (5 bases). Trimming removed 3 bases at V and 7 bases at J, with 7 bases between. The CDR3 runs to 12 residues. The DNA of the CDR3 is TGTGCCAGCAGTTTTCGGGGCCAGCCCCAGCATTTT. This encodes CASSFRGQPQHF.